The 20 T cell receptor beta chains listed next were all sequenced from one sample in a study of cytotoxic CD8 clonotypes in ibrutinib-treated CLL. Profiling relied on immunoSEQ multiplex PCR, and the TCRdb table lists in-frame clones only, not all of them. The data hold 130,000 to 150,000 clones, with around 90% observed a single time. Sequences were derived from PBMCs, sampled after 12 months of ibrutinib treatment. The source of these receptors is a human donor with chronic lymphocytic leukemia.

The chain employs TRBV29-1 and TRBJ1-2; 9 positions agree with TRBD1. Germline CDR1 and CDR2: SQVTM and ANQGSEA. The junction had 10 bases not matched to a gene; V was cut back by 7 bases and J by 7 bases. The CDR3 consists of 13 residues. The CDR3 region has the DNA TGCAGCGGGGGGGACAGGGACGGCGCTGGCTACACCTTC. Amino acids: CSGGDRDGAGYTF.

This CDR3 reads CASSIWTSGYNEQFF. CDR3 sequence (DNA): TGTGCCAGTAGTATTTGGACTAGTGGCTACAATGAGCAGTTCTTC. The V and J genes are TRBV19 and TRBJ2-1; 7 bases fit TRBD2. V lost 3 bases, J lost 3 bases, and 5 bases stayed unmatched. Germline CDR1 LNHDA, CDR2 SQIVND (reference sequence). The CDR3 spans 15 residues.

The V and J genes are TRBV4-2 and TRBJ2-7; TRBD1 agrees at 7 bases. In germline, CDR1 is LGHNA, CDR2 YNFKEQ. The CDR3 consists of 14 residues. V lost 0 bases to trimming and J lost 3 bases; unmatched junction nucleotides: 2. DNA of the CDR3: TGTGCCAGCAGCCAAGAAAACAGGGGCTACGAGCAGTACTTC. This encodes CASSQENRGYEQYF.

J is TRBJ1-3 and V is TRBV5-1; no clear D. CDR3 length equals 13 residues. CDR1 is SGHRS, CDR2 YFSETQ, per germline. Deletions cut 0 bases from V and 4 bases from J, with 5 bases between. CDR3 residues: CASSLEGGNTIYF. CDR3 nucleotide sequence: TGCGCCAGCAGCTTGGAAGGCGGAAACACCATATATTTT.

The chain joins TRBV7-2 to TRBJ2-5; TRBD1 agrees at 7 bases. V shed 4 bases and J 5 bases; nucleotides not matched to a gene: 16. CDR1 is SGHTA, CDR2 FQGNSA, per germline. The CDR3 is 17 amino acids. The DNA for the CDR3 is TGTGCCAGCAGCTATACAGGGGTGGGTTTTCAGCGGGAGACCCAGTACTTC. Its translation is CASSYTGVGFQRETQYF.

The V call is TRBV6-1, the J call TRBJ2-3; 9 bases fit TRBD2. V lost 5 bases to trimming and J lost 1 base; unmatched junction nucleotides: 1. This CDR3 is built from 14 residues. Germline V gene data show CDR1 as MNHNS and CDR2 as SASEGT. The CDR3 loop reads CASSRLAGTDTQYF. The DNA for the CDR3 is TGTGCCAGCAGTAGACTAGCGGGCACAGATACGCAGTATTTT.

This chain uses TRBV2 with TRBJ2-1; D may correspond to TRBD1 or TRBD2 (5 bases each). The length of the CDR3 is 13 residues. Trimming shortened V by 7 bases and J by 9 bases, and 16 bases separated the two germline ends. Germline V gene data show CDR1 as SNHLY and CDR2 as FYNNEI. The CDR3 nucleotides read TGTGCCAGCAAGGAGCAAGGGACGTTTGAGCAGTTCTTC. It is translated as CASKEQGTFEQFF.

The chain joins TRBV14 to TRBJ2-3; 11 bases agree with TRBD2. The CDR3 is 16 residues long. CDR1 SGHDN and CDR2 FVKESK come from the germline V gene. With 5 bases clipped from V and 2 bases from J, the junction kept 6 bases outside the gene matches. The CDR3 is CASSMGTSGHTDTQYF. The CDR3 coding sequence is TGTGCCAGCAGCATGGGGACTAGCGGCCACACAGATACGCAGTATTTT.

The V call is TRBV30, the J call TRBJ2-3; the D is unclear. The V end was cut by 4 bases, the J end by 2 bases, with 7 bases between. The CDR3 contains 12 residues. Germline values: CDR1 GTSNPN, CDR2 SVGIG (reference sequence). CDR3 loop: CAWTVATDTQYF. In DNA, the CDR3 is TGTGCCTGGACAGTAGCCACAGATACGCAGTATTTT. The variable domain in full, with the rest retrieved from reference TRBV30 and TRBJ2-3, is SQTIHQWPATLVQPVGSPLSLECTVEGTSNPNLYWYRQAAGRGLQLLFYSVGIGQISSEVPQNLSASRPQDRQFILSSKKLLLSDSGFYLCAWTVATDTQYFGPGTRLTVL.

The chain has TRBV9 and TRBJ1-3; D is unclear. CDR1 and CDR2 (germline): SGDLS, YYNGEE. The CDR3 is 16 residues long. Between the trimmed V and J ends, which lost 2 bases and 6 bases, there was a span of 18 bases. The CDR3 bases are TGTGCCAGCAGCGTGTTGGGTGAAAGCTGGGAAAACACCATATATTTT. It yields the protein CASSVLGESWENTIYF.

The V gene is TRBV4-3, the J gene TRBJ1-1, with TRBD1 matching over 9 bases. The V segment lost 3 bases and the J segment 6 bases; nucleotides outside the gene matches: 8. This CDR3 is built from 15 residues. Germline V gives CDR1 LGHNA, CDR2 YSLEER. CDR3 nucleotides: TGCGCCAGCAGCCAGATACCGGGACAGGGAGCTGAAGCTTTCTTT. It codes for CASSQIPGQGAEAFF.

V and J are TRBV27 and TRBJ2-5; 8 bases are a match to TRBD1. V was clipped by 4 bases and J by 5 bases; unmatched bases: 21. CDR1 MNHEY and CDR2 SMNVEV come from the germline V gene (reference sequence). The CDR3 contains 19 residues. The CDR3 is CASSSEKLYRTGIVETQYF. The CDR3 DNA is TGTGCCAGCAGTTCCGAAAAGCTTTACCGGACAGGGATTGTGGAGACCCAGTACTTC.

The rearrangement joins TRBV28 to TRBJ2-1; 12 bases align to TRBD2. V lost 6 bases, J lost 4 bases, and 4 bases stayed unmatched. The length of the CDR3 is 15 residues. Germline CDR1 MDHEN, CDR2 SYDVKM. The CDR3 reads CASRPGLAGYNEQFF. For the CDR3, the DNA is TGTGCCAGCAGACCCGGACTAGCGGGGTACAATGAGCAGTTCTTC. Supplemented by reference TRBV28 and TRBJ2-1, the full variable domain reads DVKVTQSSRYLVKRTGEKVFLECVQDMDHENMFWYRQDPGLGLRLIYFSYDVKMKEKGDIPEGYSVSREKKERFSLILESASTNQTSMYLCASRPGLAGYNEQFFGPGTRLTVL.

The chain combines TRBV19 with TRBJ1-4; D remains unclear. Deletions cut 8 bases from V and 10 bases from J, with 8 bases between. This CDR3 is built from 10 residues. Germline CDR1 LNHDA, CDR2 SQIVND (reference sequence). CDR3 DNA sequence: TGTGCCAGTGAAATGGGAAAACTGTTTTTT. Protein: CASEMGKLFF.

On this clone itself: One end of the junction does not line up with germline, which may come from a read error. The J gene is TRBJ1-5, the V gene TRBV7-7, with D hard to call. Germline values: CDR1 SSHAT, CDR2 FNYEAQ (reference sequence). The CDR3 is made up of 16 amino acids. CDR3 nucleotides: TGTGCTAGCAGCTTAGGACGGGAGTTTAGCAATCAGCCCCAGCATTTT. This sequence encodes CASSLGREFSNQPQHF. The entire variable domain, with the rest obtained from reference TRBV7-7 and TRBJ1-5, is as follows: GAGVSQSPRYKVTKRGQDVTLRCDPISSHATLYWYQQALGQGPEFLTYFNYEAQPDKSGLPSDRFSAERPEGSISTLTIQRTEQRDSAMYRCASSLGREFSNQPQHFGDGTRLSIL.

The chain employs TRBV7-9 and TRBJ2-1, with 7 bases matching TRBD1. V trimming: 5 bases; J trimming: 6 bases; junction bases outside the gene matches: 10. CDR3 length: 15 residues. CDR1 is SEHNR, CDR2 FQNEAQ, per germline (reference sequence). The CDR3 is CASSGRWDRINEQFF. The CDR3 nucleotides are TGTGCCAGCAGCGGCAGATGGGACAGAATCAATGAGCAGTTCTTC.

V and J are TRBV5-4 and TRBJ2-7; 10 nucleotides agree with TRBD2. CDR1 is SGHNT, CDR2 YYREEE, per germline (reference sequence). The CDR3 spans 18 residues. The V and J ends lost 4 bases and 1 base, in that order; junction bases with no gene match: 14. CDR3 DNA: TGTGCCAGCAGCATAAGACTAGCGGGTTCATTGAGGTCCTACGAGCAGTACTTC. Amino acids: CASSIRLAGSLRSYEQYF.

The chain carries TRBV2 and TRBJ2-7; TRBD2 matches 8 bases. With 4 bases clipped from V and 3 bases from J, the junction kept 5 bases outside the gene matches. Per germline, CDR1 SNHLY and CDR2 FYNNEI. This CDR3 is built from 14 residues. The CDR3 here is CASSVDSGNYEQYF. In DNA, the CDR3 is TGTGCCAGCAGTGTCGATAGCGGGAACTACGAGCAGTACTTC.

The chain joins TRBV19 to TRBJ2-5; D unresolved. CDR3 size: 14 residues. Deletions cut 7 bases from V and 5 bases from J, with 17 bases between. The V gene's germline CDR1 is LNHDA and CDR2 SQIVND (reference sequence). CDR3 protein: CASKGLSVGETQYF. As DNA, the CDR3 is TGTGCCAGTAAGGGATTGTCGGTTGGGGAGACCCAGTACTTC. The full variable domain, its missing parts supplied by reference TRBV19 and TRBJ2-5, is DGGITQSPKYLFRKEGQNVTLSCEQNLNHDAMYWYRQDPGQGLRLIYYSQIVNDFQKGDIAEGYSVSREKKESFPLTVTSAQKNPTAFYLCASKGLSVGETQYFGPGTRLLVL.

The J gene is TRBJ1-1, the V gene TRBV29-1, with a tentative D call TRBD1 (6 bases). The V end was cut by 3 bases, the J end by 0 bases, with 8 bases between. The CDR3 runs 13 residues. Germline CDR1 and CDR2: SQVTM and ANQGSEA. CDR3 sequence (DNA): TGCAGCGTTGATCGGGACATGAACACTGAAGCTTTCTTT. It yields the protein CSVDRDMNTEAFF. The whole variable domain, filled in from reference TRBV29-1 and TRBJ1-1, reads SAVISQKPSRDICQRGTSLTIQCQVDSQVTMMFWYRQQPGQSLTLIATANQGSEATYESGFVIDKFPISRPNLTFSTLTVSNMSPEDSSIYLCSVDRDMNTEAFFGQGTRLTVV.